This TCR beta chain was identified during a study of T cell repertoires in cytomegalovirus infection. Study context: The public TCR beta signatures pointed to both CMV infection and matching HLA type.

CDR3 length: 16 residues. Germline assignment: CDR1 LNHDA and CDR2 SQIVND (reference sequence). V lost 8 bases to trimming and J lost 4 bases; unmatched junction nucleotides: 16. TCRdb reanalysed the reads using MiXCR and keeps one entry per CDR3 protein. The table records 310,000 or so distinct CDR3 sequences, around 9.6% of them present only once. This clonotype has more than one count but fewer than ten. Specimen: PBMCs. This chain connects TRBV19 to TRBJ1-1; TRBD1 agrees at 7 bases. This TCR came from a human donor in good health (CMV status not recorded). Some clones in this sample may be carry-over from other donors' samples. Here the CDR3 reads CASSVDGTGVVTEAFF. The CDR3 nucleotides are TGTGCCAGTTCCGTCGACGGTACAGGGGTAGTCACTGAAGCTTTCTTT.